The rows below give T cell receptor beta chains drawn from one sample of a study of T cell repertoires in ileal Crohn's disease. Libraries were prepared by immunoSEQ multiplex PCR; TCRdb keeps only in-frame clonotypes and omits some of them. The top ten hold about 6% of the sample, which has about 5,200 clones, 80% to 90% seen once. The sample was ileal tissue. The receptors shown here come from an adult with Crohn's disease. Each CDR3 is given without its conserved first and last residue. Fields, in order: V gene, J gene, CDR3 protein.

TRBV2	TRBJ2-2	ASRGTSGSRTGELF
TRBV7-2	TRBJ1-5	ASSLNRGNQPQH
TRBV4-2	TRBJ2-3	ASSQDDREVRTDTQY
TRBV15	TRBJ2-5	ATSRDIGEQETQY
TRBV6-4	TRBJ2-2	ASSKHSRETGELF
TRBV27	TRBJ2-1	ASSLTWWNNEQF
TRBV6-5	TRBJ2-2	AVGRGSNTGELF
TRBV2	TRBJ2-3	ASREGLAGLYTDTQY
TRBV5-1	TRBJ2-3	ASSQGRGPMADTQY
TRBV11-1	NA	ASSLALGQVYEQY
TRBV7-9	TRBJ1-3	ASSLTGAGNTIY
TRBV19	TRBJ1-1	ASSIARGQANTEAF
TRBV28	TRBJ2-7	ASSLGPSYEQY
TRBV27	TRBJ2-7	ASSNGGRVIEQY
TRBV7-2	TRBJ2-1	ASSSGQDNYNEQF